This TCR beta chain was captured by sequencing in a study of T cell responses to AZD1222 COVID-19 vaccine. Study results and caveats: Seropositive AZD1222 recipients at baseline numbered only six or seven.

Notes on this clone: The antigen remains unidentified.

Measured with immunoSEQ multiplex PCR; TCRdb has only the in-frame clones, and not every one. Of roughly 100,000 clones detected, about 88% appear once; the ten largest clones hold roughly 15%. Germline loops: CDR1 SGHAT, CDR2 FQNNGV. Trimming cost V 5 bases and J 14 bases, with 27 bases left between them. The CDR3 consists of 15 residues. The starting material was peripheral blood, obtained 28 days after the second AZD1222 dose. The receptor's source is an adult who received the AZD1222 COVID-19 vaccine. This rearrangement joins TRBV11-2 to TRBJ1-2; weak D call: TRBD1 (5 bases). The CDR3 DNA reads TGTGCCAGCAGCCCAGACGGGACTTTATTCTATGGCTGGACCTTC. Translated, it gives CASSPDGTLFYGWTF.